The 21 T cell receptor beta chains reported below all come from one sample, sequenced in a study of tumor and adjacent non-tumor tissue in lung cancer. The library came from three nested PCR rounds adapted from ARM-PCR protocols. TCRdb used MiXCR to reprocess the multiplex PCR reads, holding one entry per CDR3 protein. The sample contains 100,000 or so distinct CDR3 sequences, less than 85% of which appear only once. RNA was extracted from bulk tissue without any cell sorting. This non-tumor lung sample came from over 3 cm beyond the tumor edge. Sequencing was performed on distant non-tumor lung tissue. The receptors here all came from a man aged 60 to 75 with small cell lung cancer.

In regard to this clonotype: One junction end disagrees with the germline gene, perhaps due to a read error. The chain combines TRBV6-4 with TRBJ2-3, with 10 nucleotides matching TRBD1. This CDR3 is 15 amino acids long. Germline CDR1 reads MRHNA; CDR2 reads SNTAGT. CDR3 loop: CASSTGTGDTDTQFF. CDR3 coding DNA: TGTGCCAGCAGTACCGGGACAGGGGACACAGATACGCAGTTTTTT.

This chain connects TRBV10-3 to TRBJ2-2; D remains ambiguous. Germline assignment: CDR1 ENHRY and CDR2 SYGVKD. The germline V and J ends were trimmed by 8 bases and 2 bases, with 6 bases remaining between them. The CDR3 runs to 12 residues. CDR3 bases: TGTGCCATCGGTGGTAACACCGGGGAGCTGTTTTTT. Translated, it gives CAIGGNTGELFF.

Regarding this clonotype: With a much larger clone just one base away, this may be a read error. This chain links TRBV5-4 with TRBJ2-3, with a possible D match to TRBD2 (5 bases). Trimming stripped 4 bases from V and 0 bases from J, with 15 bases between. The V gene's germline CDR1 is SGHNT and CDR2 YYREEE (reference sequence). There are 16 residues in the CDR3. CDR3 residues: CASSPGERGSTDTQYF. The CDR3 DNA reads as TGTGCCAGCAGCCCCGGGGAGCGAGGGAGCACAGATACGCAGTATTTT. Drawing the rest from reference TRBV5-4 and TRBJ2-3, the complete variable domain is ETGVTQSPTHLIKTRGQQVTLRCSSQSGHNTVSWYQQALGQGPQFIFQYYREEENGRGNFPPRFSGLQFPNYSSELNVNALELDDSALYLCASSPGERGSTDTQYFGPGTRLTVL.

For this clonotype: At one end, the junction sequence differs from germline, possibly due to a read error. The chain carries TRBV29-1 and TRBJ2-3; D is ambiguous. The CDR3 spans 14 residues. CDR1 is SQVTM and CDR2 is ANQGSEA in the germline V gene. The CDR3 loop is CSDEDQISVDTQYF. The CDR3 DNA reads TGCAGCGATGAAGATCAAATCTCGGTGGATACGCAGTATTTT.

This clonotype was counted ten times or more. The CDR3 sequence: CASRNPQGDEQYF. CDR3 bases: TGTGCCAGCCGAAACCCCCAGGGCGACGAGCAGTACTTC. The rearrangement joins TRBV28 to TRBJ2-7; possible D gene TRBD1, 5 bases. The V gene lost 8 bases and the J gene lost 5 bases, with 16 bases spanning the gap. Germline-derived CDR1 and CDR2 are MDHEN and SYDVKM. The CDR3 extends over 13 amino acids.

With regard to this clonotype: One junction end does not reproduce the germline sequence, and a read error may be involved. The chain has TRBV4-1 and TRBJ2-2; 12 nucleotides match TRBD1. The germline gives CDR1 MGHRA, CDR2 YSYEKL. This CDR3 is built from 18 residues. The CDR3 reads CANSQYMGQGAGTGKLFF. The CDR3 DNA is TGCGCCAACAGCCAATATATGGGACAGGGGGCAGGAACCGGGAAGTTGTTTTTT.

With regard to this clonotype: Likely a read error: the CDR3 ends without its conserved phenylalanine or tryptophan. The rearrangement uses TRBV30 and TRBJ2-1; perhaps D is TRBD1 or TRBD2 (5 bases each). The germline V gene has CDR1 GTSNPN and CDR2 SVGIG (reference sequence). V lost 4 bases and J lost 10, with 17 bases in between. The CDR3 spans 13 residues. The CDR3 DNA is TGTGCCTGGAATACGGGGCAGGACGAGGAGCAGTTCCTC. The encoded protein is CAWNTGQDEEQFL.

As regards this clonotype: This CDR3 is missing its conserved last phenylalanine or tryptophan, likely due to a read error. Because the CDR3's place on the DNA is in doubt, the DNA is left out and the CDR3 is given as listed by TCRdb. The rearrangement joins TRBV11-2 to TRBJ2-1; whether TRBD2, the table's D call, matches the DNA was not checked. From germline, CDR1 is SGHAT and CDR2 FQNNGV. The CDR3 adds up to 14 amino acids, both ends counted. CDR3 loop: CASQNRQGDNEEFL.

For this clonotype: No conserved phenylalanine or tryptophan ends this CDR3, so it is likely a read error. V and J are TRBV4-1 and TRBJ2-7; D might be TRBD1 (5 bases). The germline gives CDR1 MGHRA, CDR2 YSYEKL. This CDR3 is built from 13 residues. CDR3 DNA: TGCGCCAGCAGTTTCGACAGAGTCTACGAACAGTACATC. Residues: CASSFDRVYEQYI.

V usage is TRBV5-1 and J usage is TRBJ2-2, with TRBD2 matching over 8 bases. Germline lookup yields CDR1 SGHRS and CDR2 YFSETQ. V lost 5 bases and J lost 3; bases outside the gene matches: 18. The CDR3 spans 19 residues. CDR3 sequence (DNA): TGCGCCAGCAGTCCTCCACCTCCCAGCGGGAGAGTCGACACCGGGGAGCTGTTTTTT. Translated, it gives CASSPPPPSGRVDTGELFF.

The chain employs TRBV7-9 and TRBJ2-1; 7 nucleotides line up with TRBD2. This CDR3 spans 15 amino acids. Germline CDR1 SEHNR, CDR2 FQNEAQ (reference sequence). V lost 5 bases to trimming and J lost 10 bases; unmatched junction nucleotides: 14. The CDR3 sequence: CASSALADPYSEQFF. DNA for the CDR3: TGTGCCAGCAGCGCTCTAGCGGACCCCTACAGCGAGCAGTTCTTC.

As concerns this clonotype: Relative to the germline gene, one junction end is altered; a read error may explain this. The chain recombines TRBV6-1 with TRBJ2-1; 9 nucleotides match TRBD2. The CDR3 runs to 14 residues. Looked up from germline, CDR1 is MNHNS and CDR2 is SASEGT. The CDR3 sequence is CASILSGSRNGQLF. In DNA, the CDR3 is TGTGCCAGCATCCTTAGCGGGAGTAGGAATGGGCAGCTCTTC.

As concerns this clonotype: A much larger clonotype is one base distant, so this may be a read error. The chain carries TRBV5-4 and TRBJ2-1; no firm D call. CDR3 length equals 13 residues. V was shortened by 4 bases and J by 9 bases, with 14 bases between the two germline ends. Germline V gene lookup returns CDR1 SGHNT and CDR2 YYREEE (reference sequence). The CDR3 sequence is CASSPPAALEQFF. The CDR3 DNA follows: TGTGCCAGCAGCCCCCCGGCGGCACTTGAGCAGTTCTTC.

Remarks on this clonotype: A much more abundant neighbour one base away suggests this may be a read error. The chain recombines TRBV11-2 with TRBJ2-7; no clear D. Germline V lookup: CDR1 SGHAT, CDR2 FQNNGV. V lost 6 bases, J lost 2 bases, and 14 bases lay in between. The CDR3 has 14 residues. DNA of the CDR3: TGTGCCAGCAGTTTAACGGACGCTACCTACGAGCAGTACTTC. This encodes CASSLTDATYEQYF.

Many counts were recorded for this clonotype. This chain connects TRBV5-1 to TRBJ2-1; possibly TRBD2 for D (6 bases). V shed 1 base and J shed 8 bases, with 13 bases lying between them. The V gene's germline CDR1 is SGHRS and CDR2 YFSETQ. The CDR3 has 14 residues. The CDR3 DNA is TGCGCCAGCAGCTTGATCGGGGGAAGCGATGAGCAGTTCTTC. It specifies CASSLIGGSDEQFF. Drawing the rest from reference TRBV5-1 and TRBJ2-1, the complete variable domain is KAGVTQTPRYLIKTRGQQVTLSCSPISGHRSVSWYQQTPGQGLQFLFEYFSETQRNKGNFPGRFSGRQFSNSRSEMNVSTLELGDSALYLCASSLIGGSDEQFFGPGTRLTVL.

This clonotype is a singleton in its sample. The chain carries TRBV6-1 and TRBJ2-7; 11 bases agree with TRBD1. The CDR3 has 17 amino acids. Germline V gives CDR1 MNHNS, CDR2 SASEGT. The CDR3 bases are TGTACCAGTAGCGAGGACAGGGGGCATTTGGGCTCCTACGAGCAGTACGTC. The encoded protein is CTSSEDRGHLGSYEQYV.

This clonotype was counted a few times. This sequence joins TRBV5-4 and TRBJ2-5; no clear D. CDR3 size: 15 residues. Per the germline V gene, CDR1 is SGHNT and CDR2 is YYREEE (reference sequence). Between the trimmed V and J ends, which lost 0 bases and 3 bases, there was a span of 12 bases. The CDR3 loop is CASSLEGFQEETQYF. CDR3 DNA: TGTGCCAGCAGCTTGGAAGGGTTTCAGGAAGAGACCCAGTACTTC.

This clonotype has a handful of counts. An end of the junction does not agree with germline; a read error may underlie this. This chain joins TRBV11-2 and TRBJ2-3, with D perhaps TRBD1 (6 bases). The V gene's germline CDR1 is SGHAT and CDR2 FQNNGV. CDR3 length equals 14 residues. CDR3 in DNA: TGTGCCAACAGCTGGACAGCAAGCATAGATACGCAGTATTTT. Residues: CANSWTASIDTQYF.

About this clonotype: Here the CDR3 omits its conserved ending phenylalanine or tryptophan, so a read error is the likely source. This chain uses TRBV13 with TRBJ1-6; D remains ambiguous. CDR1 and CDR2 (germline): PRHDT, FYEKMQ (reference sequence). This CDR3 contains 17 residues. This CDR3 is CASSQNDGSSYNSRLHY. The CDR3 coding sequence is TGTGCTAGCAGCCAAAACGACGGAAGCTCCTATAATTCACGCCTCCACTAT.

The CDR3 protein is CASSRPRHQPQHF. The CDR3 bases are TGTGCCAGCAGTAGACCGAGGCATCAGCCCCAGCATTTT. V is TRBV12-3 or TRBV12-4 and J is TRBJ1-5; D gene ambiguous. CDR3 length: 13 residues. Trimming removed 5 bases from V and 5 bases from J, with 10 bases in between.

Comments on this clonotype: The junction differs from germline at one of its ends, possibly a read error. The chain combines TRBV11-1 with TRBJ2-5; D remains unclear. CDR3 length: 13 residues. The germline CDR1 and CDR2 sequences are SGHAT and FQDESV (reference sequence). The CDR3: CVSNLGPEETQYF. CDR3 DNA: TGTGTCAGCAACTTAGGCCCAGAAGAGACCCAGTACTTC.